The clone carrying this T cell receptor beta chain has only a few counts. Germline V gene lookup returns CDR1 MNHEY and CDR2 SMNVEV (reference sequence). V lost 6 bases to trimming and J lost 5 bases; unmatched junction nucleotides: 0. This CDR3 contains 11 residues. The data are from a study of T cell changes during pregnancy in multiple sclerosis. The data were produced by immunoSEQ multiplex PCR, yet TCRdb's version contains in-frame clones alone and is incomplete. This table holds 67,000 or so clones, around 92% found once. The gene calls are TRBV27 and TRBJ2-7; 8 bases are shared with TRBD1. The TCR was taken from a female donor in good health, enrolled as a control in a pregnancy study. This specimen was CD8+ T cells from peripheral blood mononuclear cells, taken in the third trimester of pregnancy. In DNA, the CDR3 is TGTGCCAGCAGGACAGGGGACGAGCAGTACTTC. As protein: CASRTGDEQYF.